This T cell receptor beta chain was identified during a study of human T cells and chemical hapten exposure. Study as a whole: Throughout a study of roughly 24 weeks, patients underwent weekly scalp administration of diphenylcyclopropenone doses.

The CDR3 has 14 amino acids. Germline V lookup: CDR1 LGHNA, CDR2 YSLEER. V shed 4 bases, J shed 7 bases, and the junction held 6 bases outside the gene matches. Time point here: patch test 3, about 24 weeks after DPC sensitization. As to treatment: therapeutic diphenylcyclopropenone sensitization with weekly scalp DPC. In the original analysis: Sampled TCR counts reached a median of roughly 90,000 per sample, with values ranging from roughly 20,000 to 700,000. TCRdb recomputed calls from the RACE reads with MiXCR, one row per CDR3 protein. Here the V and J calls rest on TCRdb's processing, not on the authors' analysis. Of about 190,000 distinct CDR3 sequences listed, 20% to 25% are singletons.

The gene calls are TRBV4-3 and TRBJ1-4, with 7 bases fitting TRBD1. The TCR sequence derives from a woman in her thirties or forties with alopecia areata. Some clones in this sample may be carry-over from other donors' samples. The sample in question was whole blood, obtained in connection with sensitization to the hapten diphenylcyclopropenone (DPC). Here the CDR3 reads CASSPGGFFEKLFF. Here the CDR3 DNA reads TGCGCCAGCAGCCCAGGGGGGTTTTTTGAAAAACTGTTTTTT.